Listed below are T cell receptor beta chains from one sample, sequenced in a study of T cell changes during pregnancy in multiple sclerosis. Profiling relied on immunoSEQ multiplex PCR, and the TCRdb table lists in-frame clones only, not all of them. In the table there are about 48,000 clones, approximately 92% of which are singletons. Sequencing used CD4+ T cells from peripheral blood mononuclear cells, obtained in the second trimester of pregnancy. The source of these receptors is a female donor in good health, enrolled as a control in a pregnancy study. Each CDR3 is given with its conserved first and last residue. Fields, in order: J gene, clone size, V gene, D gene, CDR3 DNA, CDR3 protein. D genes are given only for firm matches. Rows give clone size only sometimes, using once, few, many, or a class for an expanded clone.

TRBJ2-2 | NA | TRBV6-5 | TRBD1 | TGTGCCAGCAGAGACAGGACAGGGACCGGGGAGCTGTTTTTT | CASRDRTGTGELFF
TRBJ2-2 | NA | TRBV28 | TRBD1 | TGTGCCAGCAGTCTGTTTGGGACAGGGAACACCGGGGAGCTGTTTTTT | CASSLFGTGNTGELFF
TRBJ2-1 | NA | TRBV5-6 | TRBD2 | TGTGCCAGCAGCTTGATCCAGCGGGACCCCAATGAGCAGTTCTTC | CASSLIQRDPNEQFF
TRBJ2-7 | NA | TRBV6-4 | NA | TGTGCCAGCAGAGAGCGTGGGAGAGGTCCCTACGAGCAGTACTTC | CASRERGRGPYEQYF
TRBJ2-3 | once | TRBV5-1 | NA | TGCGCCAGCAGCTTGTCGGGTGCAGATACGCAGTATTTT | CASSLSGADTQYF
TRBJ1-5 | NA | TRBV19 | TRBD1 | TGTGCCAGACCCGGGGACAGGGTGAATCAGCCCCAGCATTTT | CARPGDRVNQPQHF
TRBJ2-3 | NA | TRBV29-1 | TRBD1 | TGCAGCGTCGGACAGGGGCAGACAGATACGCAGTATTTT | CSVGQGQTDTQYF
TRBJ2-7 | NA | TRBV6-5 | NA | TGTGCCAGCAGTTACGCGACAAATTCCGAGCAGTACTTC | CASSYATNSEQYF
TRBJ1-1 | NA | TRBV6-1 | NA | TGTGCCAGCAGTGAAGCCACAGTGGTAGGCACTGAAGCTTTCTTT | CASSEATVVGTEAFF
TRBJ2-3 | NA | TRBV5-1 | TRBD2 | TGCGCCAGCAGCTTGGAGGCGGGGGGAGGGAGTACGCAGTATTTT | CASSLEAGGGSTQYF
TRBJ2-5 | NA | TRBV28 | NA | TGTGCCAGCAGTTTGGTCGGTCAAGAGACCCAGTACTTC | CASSLVGQETQYF
TRBJ1-1 | few | TRBV19 | NA | TGTGCCAGTAGTCGATTTATGGAGGCTCCTTTCTTT | CASSRFMEAPFF
TRBJ2-2 | NA | TRBV7-2 | TRBD2 | TGTGCCAGCAGCTTAAGACTAGCGGTTAACACCGGGGAGCTGTTTTTT | CASSLRLAVNTGELFF
TRBJ2-2 | NA | TRBV7-2 | NA | TGTGCCAGCAGGACAGGGAGGCCCGGGGAGCTGTTTTTT | CASRTGRPGELFF
TRBJ2-1 | once | TRBV5-8 | TRBD2 | TGTGCCAGCAGCGTACGGACTAGCGGGAGGTACAATGAGCAGTTCTTC | CASSVRTSGRYNEQFF
TRBJ1-5 | NA | TRBV6-6 | TRBD1 | TGTGCCAGCAGCCCCGGACAGGGGGTGACTAATCAGCCCCAGCATTTT | CASSPGQGVTNQPQHF
TRBJ2-3 | NA | TRBV28 | NA | TGTGCCAGCAGTCCACCAAATACTAGAGATACGCAGTATTTT | CASSPPNTRDTQYF
TRBJ2-7 | NA | TRBV27 | NA | TGTGCCAGCAGTTTAGAGGGGGGGGCAAGCTACGAGCAGTACTTC | CASSLEGGASYEQYF
TRBJ1-1 | NA | TRBV5-1 | NA | TGCGCCAGCAGCTTGGAGCGGGAGATAAGCGACACTGAAGCTTTCTTT | CASSLEREISDTEAFF
TRBJ1-4 | NA | TRBV5-1 | TRBD1 | TGCGCCAGCAGCTTGGATGGGGGGGGGACAGGGAAAAAACTGTTTTTT | CASSLDGGGTGKKLFF
TRBJ2-5 | NA | TRBV9 | NA | TGTGCCAGCAGCATTACAGGGCTCAAAGAGACCCAGTACTTC | CASSITGLKETQYF